The 31 T cell receptor beta chains listed next were all sequenced from one sample in a study of T-cell reconstitution after alpha-beta-depleted transplantation in children. Unique molecular identifiers were incorporated when the TCRbeta library was constructed. Via MiXCR, TCRdb re-called the PCR reads, giving one row per CDR3 protein. The sample comprises around 580,000 distinct CDR3 sequences, 27% of which are singletons, and less than 40% rests with the top ten. Here the sequenced sample was PBMCs, taken before TCRalphabeta/CD19-depleted stem cell transplant. These receptors originate from a boy younger than two with Wiskott-Aldrich syndrome, due to receive a stem cell transplant.

The sample holds a few counts of this clonotype. This chain joins TRBV20-1 and TRBJ2-1; possible D gene TRBD2, 6 bases. V was trimmed by 7 bases and J by 0 bases, leaving 16 bases between them. Per germline, CDR1 DFQATT and CDR2 SNEGSKA (reference sequence). This CDR3 is built from 15 residues. The CDR3 here is CSVLLAGSSYNEQFF. The CDR3 nucleotides are TGCAGTGTTTTGCTCGCGGGAAGCTCCTACAATGAGCAGTTCTTC.

The V and J genes are TRBV5-1 and TRBJ2-2; a weak D match, TRBD2 (5 bases). This CDR3 spans 16 amino acids. V was clipped by 0 bases and J by 1 base, with 10 bases between them. The germline CDR1 and CDR2 sequences are SGHRS and YFSETQ. Here the CDR3 reads CASSLVVGVNTGELFF. CDR3 DNA sequence: TGCGCCAGCAGCTTGGTTGTGGGAGTGAACACCGGGGAGCTGTTTTTT.

The chain couples TRBV20-1 to TRBJ2-5; TRBD1 is a possible D gene (6 bases). The V gene's germline CDR1 is DFQATT and CDR2 SNEGSKA (reference sequence). V lost 2 bases and J lost 1, with 14 bases in between. This CDR3 has 15 amino acids. CDR3 sequence reads: CSARPRMGAQETQYF. Here the CDR3 DNA reads TGCAGTGCTAGACCCAGAATGGGGGCCCAAGAGACCCAGTACTTC.

V usage is TRBV28 and J usage is TRBJ1-6, with 7 positions matching TRBD1. The trim removed 5 bases at V and 5 bases at J, leaving 6 bases unmatched. CDR3 length equals 15 residues. Germline CDR1 reads MDHEN; CDR2 reads SYDVKM. CDR3 sequence reads: CASSPPTGHNSPLHF. CDR3 in DNA: TGTGCCAGCAGTCCGCCGACAGGGCATAATTCACCCCTCCACTTT.

This sequence joins TRBV7-8 and TRBJ2-7; D is possibly TRBD1 (6 bases). The CDR3 sequence is 18 residues long. Germline V gene sequence: CDR1 SGHVS, CDR2 FQNEAQ. Trimming pared 5 bases from V and 3 bases from J, leaving 26 bases between. DNA for the CDR3: TGTGCCAGCAGCCCACAGACATGGACAGTCTTAGATCGCTACGAGCAGTACTTC. Translating it yields CASSPQTWTVLDRYEQYF.

This clonotype occurred a few times. This chain connects TRBV7-2 to TRBJ2-7; 8 bases are a match to TRBD2. Losses at the gene ends were 2 bases for V and 2 bases for J; bases not matched to a gene: 5. In germline, CDR1 is SGHTA, CDR2 FQGNSA. This CDR3 contains 15 residues. CDR3 region: CASSLRAGVTYEQYF. In DNA, the CDR3 is TGTGCCAGCAGCTTAAGAGCGGGAGTTACCTACGAGCAGTACTTC.

The rearrangement links TRBV28 to TRBJ2-2, with a tentative D call TRBD2 (6 bases). The CDR3 extends over 16 amino acids. Germline CDR1 and CDR2: MDHEN and SYDVKM. V gave up 10 bases and J gave up 0 bases, with 18 bases separating them. The CDR3 DNA is TGTGCCACCTCTCCATTGGGGGGATCGAACACCGGGGAGCTGTTTTTT. Translated: CATSPLGGSNTGELFF.

This clonotype was seen only a few times. V gene TRBV29-1 combines with J gene TRBJ1-1; D is undetermined. The CDR3 loop spans 12 amino acids. The ends were cut back, 6 bases at V and 8 bases at J, with 16 bases in the middle. The germline V gene has CDR1 SQVTM and CDR2 ANQGSEA. The CDR3 loop is CSVRTGIPEAFF. CDR3 in DNA: TGCAGCGTCCGGACGGGAATTCCCGAAGCTTTCTTT.

V and J are TRBV29-1 and TRBJ2-1; 9 bases are a match to TRBD1. V was pared by 1 base and J by 7 bases, with 8 bases of the junction left unmatched. The CDR3 totals 15 residues. Germline V gene lookup returns CDR1 SQVTM and CDR2 ANQGSEA. This CDR3 reads CSVEGGTGYWNEQFF. In nucleotides, the CDR3 is TGCAGCGTTGAAGGGGGGACAGGGTATTGGAATGAGCAGTTCTTC.

This chain connects TRBV25-1 to TRBJ2-1; D may be TRBD2 (6 bases). CDR3 length: 16 amino acids. Trimming removed 1 base from V and 2 bases from J, with 12 bases in between. CDR1 is MGHDK and CDR2 is SYGVNS in the germline V gene. CDR3 DNA sequence: TGTGCCAGCAGTGAATTTGGGGGGATCCCCTACAATGAGCAGTTCTTC. This gives the protein CASSEFGGIPYNEQFF. Full variable domain (missing parts from reference TRBV25-1 and TRBJ2-1): EADIYQTPRYLVIGTGKKITLECSQTMGHDKMYWYQQDPGMELHLIHYSYGVNSTEKGDLSSESTVSRIRTEHFPLTLESARPSHTSQYLCASSEFGGIPYNEQFFGPGTRLTVL.

The chain couples TRBV6-5 to TRBJ2-7; 7 nucleotides line up with TRBD1. CDR1 MNHEY and CDR2 SVGAGI come from the germline V gene. The V gene end was trimmed by 2 bases and the J gene end by 1 base; junction bases not matched to a gene: 2. This CDR3 region has 14 residues. The CDR3 here is CASSYLTGSYEQYF. Here the CDR3 DNA reads TGTGCCAGCAGTTACCTGACAGGGTCCTACGAGCAGTACTTC.

This chain joins TRBV5-1 and TRBJ1-6, with D perhaps matching TRBD1 (5 bases). Trimming took off 4 bases at V and 6 bases at J, with 8 bases between the two ends. The CDR3 length is 13 residues. The germline V gene encodes CDR1 SGHRS and CDR2 YFSETQ. The CDR3 here is CASSVTVNSPLHF. CDR3 nucleotide sequence: TGCGCCAGCAGCGTGACAGTTAATTCACCCCTCCACTTT.

The chain employs TRBV28 and TRBJ1-1, with a possible D match to TRBD1 (5 bases). The germline V gene has CDR1 MDHEN and CDR2 SYDVKM. This CDR3 has 12 residues. The V end was cut by 8 bases, the J end by 5 bases, with 12 bases between. Here the CDR3 reads CASVSRGTEAFF. CDR3 sequence (DNA): TGTGCCAGCGTTTCGAGGGGAACTGAAGCTTTCTTT. Complete variable domain (other parts from reference TRBV28 and TRBJ1-1): DVKVTQSSRYLVKRTGEKVFLECVQDMDHENMFWYRQDPGLGLRLIYFSYDVKMKEKGDIPEGYSVSREKKERFSLILESASTNQTSMYLCASVSRGTEAFFGQGTRLTVV.

The V and J genes are TRBV5-1 and TRBJ1-1, with TRBD1 matching 9 bases. The CDR3 is made up of 14 amino acids. V dropped 4 bases and J dropped 6; count of bases not matched to a gene: 7. Germline V gives CDR1 SGHRS, CDR2 YFSETQ. The CDR3 here is CASSGGQGKSEAFF. The CDR3 DNA reads as TGCGCCAGCAGCGGGGGACAGGGCAAATCTGAAGCTTTCTTT.

The chain recombines TRBV5-1 with TRBJ2-5; no reliable D call. Germline V gene sequence: CDR1 SGHRS, CDR2 YFSETQ. The V end lost 2 bases, the J end lost 0 bases, and 11 bases lay between the germline ends. The CDR3 sequence is 15 residues long. The CDR3 coding sequence is TGCGCCAGCAGCTTAGCGTCCCTTTACCAAGAGACCCAGTACTTC. Translating it yields CASSLASLYQETQYF.

This chain connects TRBV7-2 to TRBJ2-1, with a weak D call TRBD2 (6 bases). V was clipped by 5 bases and J by 4 bases, with 18 bases between them. Germline V lookup: CDR1 SGHTA, CDR2 FQGNSA. The CDR3 is 16 residues long. The CDR3 spells CASSPRTRAGYNEQFF. DNA for the CDR3: TGTGCCAGCAGCCCTCGTACTAGGGCGGGATACAATGAGCAGTTCTTC.

The chain carries TRBV20-1 and TRBJ1-2, with no clear D. The CDR3 has 13 amino acids. The germline V and J ends were trimmed by 0 bases and 8 bases, with 13 bases remaining between them. Germline assignment: CDR1 DFQATT and CDR2 SNEGSKA (reference sequence). CDR3 residues: CSARDALGRGYTF. CDR3 bases: TGCAGTGCTAGAGATGCCTTGGGCAGGGGCTACACCTTC.

V usage is TRBV5-1 and J usage is TRBJ2-5; D assignment may be TRBD1 or TRBD2 (5 bases each). Trimming removed 5 bases at V and 5 bases at J, with 16 bases between. Germline loops: CDR1 SGHRS, CDR2 YFSETQ. This CDR3 spans 14 amino acids. The DNA for the CDR3 is TGCGCCAGCAGGTTTCCGGGACGCCGGGAGACCCAGTACTTC. It is translated as CASRFPGRRETQYF.

In its sample, this clonotype was seen a few times. The rearrangement uses TRBV24-1 and TRBJ2-3; D perhaps matches TRBD1 (5 bases). There are 13 residues in the CDR3. V was pared by 9 bases and J by 5 bases, with 14 bases between. From germline, CDR1 is KGHDR and CDR2 SFDVKD. The CDR3 DNA sequence: TGTGCCACCGGGGAAGGGGTCCGAGATACGCAGTATTTT. This codes for CATGEGVRDTQYF.

The rearrangement links TRBV3-1 to TRBJ1-5; D is unresolved. The CDR3 contains 14 residues. Germline V CDR1 and CDR2: LGHDT, YNNKEL (reference sequence). V lost 3 bases to trimming and J lost 7 bases, with 13 bases between them. For the CDR3, the DNA is TGTGCCAGCAGCCAGCAAAAAGGGCTGCAGCCCCAGCATTTT. Amino acids: CASSQQKGLQPQHF. Combining the CDR3 with reference TRBV3-1 and TRBJ1-5 gives the whole variable domain DTAVSQTPKYLVTQMGNDKSIKCEQNLGHDTMYWYKQDSKKFLKIMFSYNNKELIINETVPNRFSPKSPDKAHLNLHINSLELGDSAVYFCASSQQKGLQPQHFGDGTRLSIL.

This clonotype was picked up a small number of times. V usage is TRBV29-1 and J usage is TRBJ1-1; 11 bases line up with TRBD1. Trimming at V came to 7 bases and at J to 5 bases, leaving 6 bases not matched to a gene. There are 13 residues in the CDR3. Germline CDR1 is SQVTM and CDR2 is ANQGSEA. As DNA, the CDR3 is TGCAGCGCTACCGGGACAGGGGGAACTGAAGCTTTCTTT. Its protein is CSATGTGGTEAFF.

As for this clonotype: A read error may produce the germline difference seen at one junction end. DNA for the CDR3: TGCGCCCGCAGGGAGAGTGTCGAGCAGTACTTC. It yields the protein CARRESVEQYF. The chain couples TRBV5-1 to TRBJ2-7, with D perhaps given as TRBD1 or TRBD2 (5 bases each). The length of the CDR3 is 11 residues. The germline CDR1 and CDR2 sequences are SGHRS and YFSETQ. Complete variable domain (other parts from reference TRBV5-1 and TRBJ2-7): KAGVTQTPRYLIKTRGQQVTLSCSPISGHRSVSWYQQTPGQGLQFLFEYFSETQRNKGNFPGRFSGRQFSNSRSEMNVSTLELGDSALYLCARRESVEQYFGPGTRLTVT.

The V call is TRBV4-2, the J call TRBJ2-3, with 8 bases identical to TRBD1. This CDR3 has 17 amino acids. Germline V lookup: CDR1 LGHNA, CDR2 YNFKEQ. V lost 1 base, J lost 2 bases, and 8 bases stayed unmatched. Here the CDR3 reads CASSQVRQGSLTDTQYF. CDR3 in DNA: TGTGCCAGCAGCCAAGTTAGACAGGGGTCCCTCACAGATACGCAGTATTTT.

The chain links TRBV20-1 to TRBJ2-5; 7 nucleotides match TRBD2. The CDR3 loop spans 14 amino acids. V lost 0 bases and J lost 3; bases outside the gene matches: 4. From germline, CDR1 is DFQATT and CDR2 SNEGSKA (reference sequence). The chain's CDR3 is CSARDWTREETQYF. In DNA form, the CDR3 reads TGCAGTGCTAGAGACTGGACTAGGGAAGAGACCCAGTACTTC.

This clonotype was seen more than once but under ten times. The J gene is TRBJ2-1, the V gene TRBV24-1; D possibly corresponds to TRBD2 (6 bases). Between the trimmed V and J ends, which lost 3 bases and 5 bases, there was a span of 13 bases. Germline CDR1 reads KGHDR; CDR2 reads SFDVKD. The CDR3 contains 15 residues. The CDR3 region is CATSDARPGDNEQFF. The DNA for the CDR3 is TGTGCCACCAGTGATGCCCGACCGGGGGACAATGAGCAGTTCTTC.

This chain connects TRBV5-1 to TRBJ2-1; TRBD1 agrees at 8 bases. Trimming cost V 2 bases and J 9 bases; bases outside gene matches: 10. This CDR3 comprises 15 residues. CDR1 is SGHRS, CDR2 YFSETQ, per germline. The CDR3 reads CASSFWSGGAGEQFF. The CDR3, as DNA: TGCGCCAGCAGCTTCTGGTCAGGGGGCGCGGGTGAGCAGTTCTTC.

This clonotype was counted only a few times. The chain combines TRBV20-1 with TRBJ2-1; possible D gene TRBD2, 5 bases. Deletions cut 6 bases from V and 0 bases from J, with 12 bases between. The CDR3 runs to 14 residues. Per germline, CDR1 DFQATT and CDR2 SNEGSKA (reference sequence). CDR3 protein: CSASTRDSYNEQFF. The CDR3 DNA follows: TGCAGTGCGAGTACTAGGGACTCCTACAATGAGCAGTTCTTC.

The chain recombines TRBV10-3 with TRBJ1-3; no reliable D call. The germline CDR1 and CDR2 sequences are ENHRY and SYGVKD. The CDR3 has 13 residues. The ends were cut back, 6 bases at V and 0 bases at J, with 6 bases in the middle. Here the CDR3 reads CAIRQCSGNTIYF. DNA for the CDR3: TGTGCCATCAGACAGTGCTCTGGAAACACCATATATTTT.

The chain uses TRBV6-1 and TRBJ2-1, with 11 bases aligning to TRBD2. The length of the CDR3 is 16 residues. The germline V gene has CDR1 MNHNS and CDR2 SASEGT. J gave up 3 bases and V 4 bases, and 5 bases lay outside the gene matches. The chain's CDR3 is CASSAKLAGVYNEQFF. CDR3 DNA: TGTGCCAGCAGTGCCAAACTAGCGGGAGTCTACAATGAGCAGTTCTTC.

This chain connects TRBV20-1 to TRBJ1-2; 11 bases match TRBD1. V dropped 5 bases and J dropped 8; count of bases not matched to a gene: 4. Per germline, CDR1 DFQATT and CDR2 SNEGSKA (reference sequence). The CDR3 is 12 residues long. The CDR3 nucleotides are TGCAGTGCTGTGGACAGGGGGCGCGGCTACACCTTC. Its protein is CSAVDRGRGYTF.

This clonotype was picked up a small number of times. The chain joins TRBV19 to TRBJ2-1, with a possible D match to TRBD1 (6 bases). The CDR3 is 15 residues long. From germline, CDR1 is LNHDA and CDR2 SQIVND (reference sequence). Trimming pared 2 bases from V and 2 bases from J, leaving 10 bases between. In nucleotides, the CDR3 is TGTGCCAGTAGTATAAGACAGGCGGCCTACAATGAGCAGTTCTTC. This translates into CASSIRQAAYNEQFF. Together with reference TRBV19 and TRBJ2-1, the CDR3 gives the full variable domain: DGGITQSPKYLFRKEGQNVTLSCEQNLNHDAMYWYRQDPGQGLRLIYYSQIVNDFQKGDIAEGYSVSREKKESFPLTVTSAQKNPTAFYLCASSIRQAAYNEQFFGPGTRLTVL.